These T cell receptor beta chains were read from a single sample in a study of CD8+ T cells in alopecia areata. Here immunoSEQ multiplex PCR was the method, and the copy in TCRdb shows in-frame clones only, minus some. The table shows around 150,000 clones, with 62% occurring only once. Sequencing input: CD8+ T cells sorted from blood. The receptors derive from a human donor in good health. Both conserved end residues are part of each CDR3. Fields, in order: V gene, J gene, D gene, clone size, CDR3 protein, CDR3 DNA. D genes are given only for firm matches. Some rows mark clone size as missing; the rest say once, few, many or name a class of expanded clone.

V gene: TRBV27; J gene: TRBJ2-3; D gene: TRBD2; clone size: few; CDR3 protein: CASSPGTSVADTQYF; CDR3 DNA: TGTGCCAGCAGCCCCGGGACTAGCGTTGCAGATACGCAGTATTTT
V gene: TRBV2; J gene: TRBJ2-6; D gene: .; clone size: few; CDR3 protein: CASQGIHSGANVLTF; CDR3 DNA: TGTGCCAGCCAGGGGATCCACTCTGGGGCCAACGTCCTGACTTTC
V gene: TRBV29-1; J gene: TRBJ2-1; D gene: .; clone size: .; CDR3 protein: CSVEGRHEQFF; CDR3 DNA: TGCAGCGTTGAGGGCCGCCATGAGCAGTTCTTC
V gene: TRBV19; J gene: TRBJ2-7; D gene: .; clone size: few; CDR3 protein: CASSIRGFSYEQYF; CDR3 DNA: TGTGCCAGTAGTATACGGGGATTCTCCTACGAGCAGTACTTC
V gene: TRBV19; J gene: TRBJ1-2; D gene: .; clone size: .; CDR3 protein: CASSPVWVGRGFNYGYTF; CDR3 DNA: TGTGCCAGTAGTCCAGTATGGGTAGGAAGAGGATTTAACTATGGCTACACCTTC
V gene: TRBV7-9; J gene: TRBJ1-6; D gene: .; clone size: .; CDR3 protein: CASRGHRGPDSPLHF; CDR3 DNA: TGTGCCAGCAGGGGCCACCGGGGGCCGGATTCACCCCTCCACTTT
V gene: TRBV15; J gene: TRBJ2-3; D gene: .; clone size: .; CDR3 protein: CATSSLVAPDSTDTQYF; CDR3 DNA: TGTGCCACCAGCTCCCTAGTTGCCCCTGACAGCACAGATACGCAGTATTTT
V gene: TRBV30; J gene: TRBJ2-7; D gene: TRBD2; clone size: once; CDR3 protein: CAWSTGLDEQYF; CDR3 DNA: TGTGCCTGGAGTACGGGACTAGACGAGCAGTACTTC
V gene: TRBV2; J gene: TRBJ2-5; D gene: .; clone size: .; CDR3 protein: CASSEGRETQYF; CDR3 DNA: TGTGCCAGCAGTGAGGGTAGGGAGACCCAGTACTTC
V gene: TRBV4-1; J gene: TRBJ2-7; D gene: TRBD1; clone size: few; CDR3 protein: CASSQVGTGIEQYF; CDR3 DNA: TGCGCCAGCAGCCAAGTTGGGACAGGGATCGAGCAGTACTTC
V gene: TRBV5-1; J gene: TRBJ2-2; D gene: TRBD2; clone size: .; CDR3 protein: CASSSYHPTSGRGNTGELFF; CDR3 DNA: TGCGCCAGCAGCTCCTACCATCCGACTAGCGGGAGGGGGAACACCGGGGAGCTGTTTTTT
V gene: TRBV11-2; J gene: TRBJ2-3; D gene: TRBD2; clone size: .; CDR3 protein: CASSLAGGARDTQYF; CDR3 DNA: TGTGCCAGCAGCCTAGCGGGAGGGGCGCGAGATACGCAGTATTTT
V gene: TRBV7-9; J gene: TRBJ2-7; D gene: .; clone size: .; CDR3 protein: CASSSSGLHYEQYF; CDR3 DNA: TGTGCCAGCAGCTCTTCCGGGCTTCACTACGAGCAGTACTTC
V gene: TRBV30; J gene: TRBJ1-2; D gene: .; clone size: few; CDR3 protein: CAWGRSSADYTF; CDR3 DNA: TGTGCCTGGGGTCGGTCGTCGGCTGACTACACCTTC
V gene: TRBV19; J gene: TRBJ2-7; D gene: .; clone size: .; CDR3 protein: CASSPVADSYEQYF; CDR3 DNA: TGTGCCAGTAGTCCGGTCGCGGATTCCTACGAGCAGTACTTC
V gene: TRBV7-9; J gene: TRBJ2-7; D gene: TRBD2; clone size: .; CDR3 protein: CASSNPRAGEGLYEQYF; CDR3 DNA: TGTGCCAGCAGCAATCCTCGTGCGGGGGAGGGCCTGTACGAGCAGTACTTC
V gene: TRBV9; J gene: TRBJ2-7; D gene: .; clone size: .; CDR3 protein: CASSEFDLGGEQYF; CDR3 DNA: TGTGCCAGCAGTGAGTTCGACCTCGGGGGCGAGCAGTACTTC
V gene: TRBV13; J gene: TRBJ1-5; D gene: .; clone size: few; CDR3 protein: CASSLSGYQPQHF; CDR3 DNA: TGTGCCAGCAGCTTATCCGGTTATCAGCCCCAGCATTTT
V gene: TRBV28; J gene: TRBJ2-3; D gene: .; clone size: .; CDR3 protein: CASSSFGQSADTQYF; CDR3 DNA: TGTGCCAGCAGCTCCTTTGGGCAAAGCGCAGATACGCAGTATTTT
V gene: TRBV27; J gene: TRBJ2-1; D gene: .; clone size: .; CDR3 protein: CASSITLNEQFF; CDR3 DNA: TGTGCCAGCAGTATTACTCTCAATGAGCAGTTCTTC
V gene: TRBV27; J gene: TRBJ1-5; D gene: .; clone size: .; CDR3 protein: CASSLVRPLNQPQHF; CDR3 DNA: TGTGCCAGCAGTTTGGTCAGACCGCTAAATCAGCCCCAGCATTTT
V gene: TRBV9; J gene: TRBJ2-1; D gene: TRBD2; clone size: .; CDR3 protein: CASSGLAGGPHEQFF; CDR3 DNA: TGTGCCAGCAGCGGCCTAGCGGGAGGGCCGCATGAGCAGTTCTTC
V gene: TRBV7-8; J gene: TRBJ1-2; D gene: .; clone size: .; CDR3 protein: CASSGKGGYTF; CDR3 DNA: TGTGCCAGCAGCGGGAAAGGTGGCTACACCTTC